The present TCR beta chain was sequenced within a study of CD8 T cells in ankylosing spondylitis. Study-wide results and limits: A motif of fewer than ten highly homologous TCR beta variants was seen as apparently characteristic of ankylosing spondylitis blood. Reported data indicate significant enrichment of disease-linked clones within matched ankylosing spondylitis synovial fluid.

V lost 3 bases to trimming and J lost 0 bases, with 9 bases between them. The CDR3 loop spans 14 amino acids. Germline V gene lookup returns CDR1 DFQATT and CDR2 SNEGSKA (reference sequence). TCRdb re-called the 5' RACE reads through MiXCR, storing one row per CDR3 protein. Here the sample spans 400,000 to 450,000 distinct CDR3 sequences, more than 15% being singletons. This clonotype was detected many times. No antigen is known for it. Sequencing was performed on blood, either unsorted or a sorted T cell fraction (not recorded which). The V gene is TRBV20-1, the J gene TRBJ2-1; D perhaps matches TRBD1 (5 bases). The source is a male donor with ankylosing spondylitis. The CDR3 protein is CSARERGSYNEQFF. As DNA, the CDR3 is TGCAGTGCTAGGGAAAGGGGCTCCTACAATGAGCAGTTCTTC.